A single sample is the source of the 2 T cell receptor beta chains below, sequenced in a study of post-analysis software for immune sequencing data. Study findings and constraints: In patients, TRBV5-6, TRBV5-1 and TRBV20-1 belonged to five TRBV segments found more frequently than in controls.

No cognate antigen is known for these TCRs. Researchers reported that TCR beta cDNA libraries carried unique molecular identifiers. TCRdb re-analysed the PCR reads in MiXCR, keeping a single row per CDR3 protein. This table holds 600,000 to 700,000 distinct CDR3 sequences, about 60% found once. Input material: blood. The receptors were sampled from a girl aged 2-15 years with multiple sclerosis.

The chain links TRBV5-1 to TRBJ2-3; TRBD2 is a possible D gene (6 bases). Trimming pared 0 bases from V and 8 bases from J, leaving 10 bases between. Germline-derived CDR1 and CDR2 are SGHRS and YFSETQ. This CDR3 region has 13 residues. The CDR3 bases are TGCGCCAGCAGCTTGGAGGAGGGTAGTACGCAGTATTTT. Protein product: CASSLEEGSTQYF.

The rearrangement joins TRBV7-9 to TRBJ2-3, with TRBD2 identical over 11 bases. V shed 5 bases, J shed 2 bases, and the junction held 12 bases outside the gene matches. From germline, CDR1 is SEHNR and CDR2 FQNEAQ (reference sequence). The CDR3 spans 18 residues. The CDR3 loop reads CASSTGLAVSSSTDTQYF. The CDR3, as DNA: TGTGCCAGCAGCACGGGACTAGCGGTTTCCTCCTCCACAGATACGCAGTATTTT.